A single sample gave rise to the 7 T cell receptor beta chains below, sequenced in a study of early T cells in non-severe SARS-CoV-2 infection. TCRdb analysed the 5' RACE reads with MiXCR anew, one entry per CDR3 protein. Of 54,000 or so distinct CDR3 sequences detected, around 6% appear once; the ten largest clones hold approximately 6.3%. What was sequenced was whole blood. Source of these receptors: an adult who was a healthcare worker with PCR-confirmed SARS-CoV-2 infection or an uninfected control (not recorded which).

This clonotype was detected many times. The chain joins TRBV4-1 to TRBJ2-3; 10 positions agree with TRBD2. This CDR3 is 17 amino acids long. Germline CDR1 is MGHRA and CDR2 is YSYEKL. V was clipped by 4 bases and J by 2 bases; unmatched bases: 9. The CDR3 coding sequence is TGCGCCAGCAGCCGGACACTAGCGGGGATTATCACAGATACGCAGTATTTT. It encodes CASSRTLAGIITDTQYF.

In this sample, this clonotype turned up a few times. The chain joins TRBV29-1 to TRBJ2-3; TRBD1 matches 8 bases. CDR1 is SQVTM and CDR2 is ANQGSEA in the germline V gene. The junction had 7 bases not matched to a gene; V was cut back by 7 bases and J by 4 bases. CDR3 length: 13 residues. The CDR3 DNA is TGCAGCGCCGGGACAGGAGCCGCAGATACGCAGTATTTT. Translation gives CSAGTGAADTQYF.

This clonotype was found a few times. The J gene is TRBJ2-7, the V gene TRBV6-5, with TRBD2 matching over 11 bases. The J segment lost 2 bases and the V segment lost 0 bases, leaving 0 bases of the junction unmatched. Germline V gene data show CDR1 as MNHEY and CDR2 as SVGAGI. This CDR3 is 15 amino acids long. The DNA for the CDR3 is TGTGCCAGCAGTTACTCTAGCGGGGGGGCCTACGAGCAGTACTTC. It translates to CASSYSSGGAYEQYF.

J is TRBJ1-3 and V is TRBV11-1; possibly TRBD1 for D (5 bases). Trimming removed 5 bases at V and 4 bases at J, with 12 bases between. Germline loops: CDR1 SGHAT, CDR2 FQDESV (reference sequence). The CDR3 extends over 14 amino acids. The chain's CDR3 is CASSGGLTGNTIYF. The CDR3 bases are TGTGCCAGCAGCGGGGGACTTACCGGAAACACCATATATTTT.

Many counts were recorded for this clonotype. The chain combines TRBV7-2 with TRBJ2-4; D unclear. This CDR3 comprises 14 residues. Per the germline V gene, CDR1 is SGHTA and CDR2 is FQGNSA. V lost 10 bases and J 2 bases, leaving 15 bases between the germline ends. The chain's CDR3 is CATQEQPSKNIQYF. CDR3 DNA sequence: TGTGCCACCCAGGAGCAGCCTTCCAAAAACATTCAGTACTTC.

This clonotype was picked up many times. This chain links TRBV10-2 with TRBJ1-5, with D hard to call. There are 14 residues in the CDR3. Germline V gene data show CDR1 as WSHSY and CDR2 as SAAADI. Trimming removed 4 bases from V and 3 bases from J, with 10 bases in between. The CDR3 loop reads CASSAMRSNQPQHF. DNA of the CDR3: TGCGCCAGCAGTGCAATGAGATCCAATCAGCCCCAGCATTTT.

This clonotype was counted at least ten times. The chain employs TRBV6-6 and TRBJ1-5; no reliable D call. V shed 6 bases and J shed 4 bases, with 4 bases lying between them. This CDR3 has 11 amino acids. CDR1 is MNHNY, CDR2 SVGAGI, per germline (reference sequence). The CDR3 DNA reads TGTGCCAGCAGCCGGAATCAGCCCCAGCATTTT. Translation gives CASSRNQPQHF.